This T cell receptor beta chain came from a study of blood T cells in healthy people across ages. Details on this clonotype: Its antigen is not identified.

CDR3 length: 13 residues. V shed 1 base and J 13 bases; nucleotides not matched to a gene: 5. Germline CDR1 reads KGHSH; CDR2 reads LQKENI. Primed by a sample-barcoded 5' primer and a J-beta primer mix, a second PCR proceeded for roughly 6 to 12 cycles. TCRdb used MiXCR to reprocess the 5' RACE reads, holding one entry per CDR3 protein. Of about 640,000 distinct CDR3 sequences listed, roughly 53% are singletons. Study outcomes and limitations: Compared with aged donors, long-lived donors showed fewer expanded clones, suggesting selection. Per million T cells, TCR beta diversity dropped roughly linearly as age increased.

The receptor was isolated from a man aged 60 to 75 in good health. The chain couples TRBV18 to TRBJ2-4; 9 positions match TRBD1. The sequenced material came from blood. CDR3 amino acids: CASSPRTGEEQYF. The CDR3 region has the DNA TGTGCCAGCTCACCACGGACAGGGGAAGAGCAGTACTTC.